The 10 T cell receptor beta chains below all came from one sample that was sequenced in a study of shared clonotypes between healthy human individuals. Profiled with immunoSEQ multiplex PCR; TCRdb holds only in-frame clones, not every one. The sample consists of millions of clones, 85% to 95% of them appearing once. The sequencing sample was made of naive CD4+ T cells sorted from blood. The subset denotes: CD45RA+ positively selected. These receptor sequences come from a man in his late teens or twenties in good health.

CDR3 protein: CASSPGQGDSGNTIYF. CDR3 coding DNA: TGTGCCAGCTCACCGGGACAGGGGGATTCTGGAAACACCATATATTTT. The rearrangement links TRBV18 to TRBJ1-3; 11 bases are shared with TRBD1. J lost 1 base, V lost 3 bases, and 2 bases had no gene match. CDR3 length equals 16 residues. Per the germline V gene, CDR1 is KGHSH and CDR2 is LQKENI. Combining the CDR3 with reference TRBV18 and TRBJ1-3 gives the whole variable domain NAGVMQNPRHLVRRRGQEARLRCSPMKGHSHVYWYRQLPEEGLKFMVYLQKENIIDESGMPKERFSAEFPKEGPSILRIQQVVRGDSAAYFCASSPGQGDSGNTIYFGEGSWLTVV.

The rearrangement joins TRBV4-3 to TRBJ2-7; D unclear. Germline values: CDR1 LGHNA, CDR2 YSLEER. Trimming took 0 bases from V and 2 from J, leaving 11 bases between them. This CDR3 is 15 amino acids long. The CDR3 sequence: CASSQENSKTYEQYF. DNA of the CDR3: TGCGCCAGCAGCCAAGAAAACTCGAAAACCTACGAGCAGTACTTC.

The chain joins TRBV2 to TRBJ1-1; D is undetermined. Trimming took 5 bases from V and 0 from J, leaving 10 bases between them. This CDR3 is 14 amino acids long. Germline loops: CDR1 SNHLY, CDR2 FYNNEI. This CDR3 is CASSLDAMNTEAFF. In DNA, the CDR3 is TGTGCCAGCAGTCTAGACGCTATGAACACTGAAGCTTTCTTT.

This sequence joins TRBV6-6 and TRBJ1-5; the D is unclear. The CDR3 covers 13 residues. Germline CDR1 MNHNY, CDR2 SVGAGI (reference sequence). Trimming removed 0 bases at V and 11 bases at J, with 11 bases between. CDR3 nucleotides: TGTGCCAGCAGTTACTCCAACTCGGAGACCCAGCATTTT. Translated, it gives CASSYSNSETQHF.

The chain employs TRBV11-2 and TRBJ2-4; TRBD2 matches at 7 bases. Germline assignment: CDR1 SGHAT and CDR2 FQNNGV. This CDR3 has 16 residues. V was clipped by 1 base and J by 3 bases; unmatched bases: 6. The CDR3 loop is CASSLAGGGVKNIQYF. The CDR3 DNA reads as TGTGCCAGCAGCTTAGCTGGGGGAGGGGTCAAAAACATTCAGTACTTC.

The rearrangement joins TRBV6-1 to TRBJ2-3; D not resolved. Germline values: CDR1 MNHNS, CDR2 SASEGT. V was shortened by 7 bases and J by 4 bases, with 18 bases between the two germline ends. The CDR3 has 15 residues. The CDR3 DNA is TGTGCCAGCACCCTCCGAGGTGGCGGCGCAGATACGCAGTATTTT. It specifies CASTLRGGGADTQYF.

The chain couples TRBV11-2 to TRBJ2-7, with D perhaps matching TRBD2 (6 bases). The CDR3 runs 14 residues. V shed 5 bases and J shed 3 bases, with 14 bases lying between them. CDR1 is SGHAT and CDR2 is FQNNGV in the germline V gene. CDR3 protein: CASSATAGNYEQYF. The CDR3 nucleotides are TGTGCCAGCAGCGCCACCGCGGGAAACTACGAGCAGTACTTC.

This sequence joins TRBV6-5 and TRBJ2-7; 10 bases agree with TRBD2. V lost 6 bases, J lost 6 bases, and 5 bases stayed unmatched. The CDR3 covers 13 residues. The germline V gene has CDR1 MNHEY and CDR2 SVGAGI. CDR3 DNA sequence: TGTGCCAGCAGGAGAGTAGCGGGAGGCGAGCAGTACTTC. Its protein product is CASRRVAGGEQYF.

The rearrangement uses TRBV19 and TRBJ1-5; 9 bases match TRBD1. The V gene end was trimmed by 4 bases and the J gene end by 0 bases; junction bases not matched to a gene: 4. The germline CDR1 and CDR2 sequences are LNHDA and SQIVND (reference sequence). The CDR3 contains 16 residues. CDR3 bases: TGTGCCAGTAGTACTACAGGGGGCTATAGCAATCAGCCCCAGCATTTT. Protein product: CASSTTGGYSNQPQHF.

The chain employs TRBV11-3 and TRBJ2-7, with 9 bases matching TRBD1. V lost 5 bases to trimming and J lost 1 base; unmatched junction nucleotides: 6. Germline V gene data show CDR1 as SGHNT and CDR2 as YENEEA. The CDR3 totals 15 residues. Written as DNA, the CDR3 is TGTGCCAGCAGCGAGGGACAGGGAAAGTCCTACGAGCAGTACTTC. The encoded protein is CASSEGQGKSYEQYF. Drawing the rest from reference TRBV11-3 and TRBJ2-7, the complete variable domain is EAGVVQSPRYKIIEKKQPVAFWCNPISGHNTLYWYLQNLGQGPELLIRYENEEAVDDSQLPKDRFSAERLKGVDSTLKIQPAELGDSAVYLCASSEGQGKSYEQYFGPGTRLTVT.